Below, 19 T cell receptor beta chains from the same sample are listed, as sequenced in a study of blood T cell repertoires in COVID-19. The data were produced by immunoSEQ multiplex PCR, yet TCRdb's version contains in-frame clones alone and is incomplete. The sample yields around 68,000 clones, more than 75% seen once. The sequencing sample was made of peripheral blood. The receptors shown here come from a human donor in a cohort sampled during active COVID-19.

This clone was seen once. The CDR3 spells CASSLQGASYEQYF. CDR3 nucleotides: TGTGCCAGCAGCCTACAGGGGGCTAGCTACGAGCAGTACTTC. The V call is TRBV3-1 (or the pseudogene TRBV3-2), the J call TRBJ2-7; 9 bases match TRBD1. The CDR3 consists of 14 residues. Trimming at V came to 4 bases and at J to 3 bases, leaving 4 bases not matched to a gene. The germline gives CDR1 LGHDT, CDR2 YNNKEL (reference sequence).

The chain is built from TRBV7-8 and TRBJ1-6, with 7 nucleotides matching TRBD1. Germline trimming cut 0 bases from V and 7 bases from J; bases unmatched to any gene: 6. This CDR3 region has 16 residues. Per the germline V gene, CDR1 is SGHVS and CDR2 is FQNEAQ. The CDR3 DNA sequence: TGTGCCAGCAGCTTAGCGACAGGGACCCGGAATTCACCCCTCCACTTT. Translated: CASSLATGTRNSPLHF.

V is TRBV12-2 and J is TRBJ2-4; the table assigns TRBD1, which was not confirmed against the DNA. TRBV12-2 counts as a pseudogene. This CDR3 region has 19 residues. The CDR3 coding sequence is TGTGCAAGTCGCTCGAACGAAGGACAGGGGGTTGGGGTACTCGTCATTCAGTACTTC. Its translation is CASRSNEGQGVGVLVIQYF.

This chain connects TRBV19 to TRBJ2-1, with TRBD2 as a possible D gene (6 bases). V lost 1 base and J lost 9, with 10 bases in between. The germline gives CDR1 LNHDA, CDR2 SQIVND (reference sequence). The CDR3 is made up of 13 amino acids. CDR3 in DNA: TGTGCCAGTAGTATAGGGGGGGAACGTGAGCAGTTCTTC. As protein: CASSIGGEREQFF. Using reference TRBV19 and TRBJ2-1 for the parts outside the CDR3, the full variable domain is DGGITQSPKYLFRKEGQNVTLSCEQNLNHDAMYWYRQDPGQGLRLIYYSQIVNDFQKGDIAEGYSVSREKKESFPLTVTSAQKNPTAFYLCASSIGGEREQFFGPGTRLTVL.

The chain joins TRBV4-1 to TRBJ2-7; D perhaps matches TRBD2 (5 bases). The CDR3 covers 15 residues. The germline V and J ends were trimmed by 1 base and 2 bases, with 12 bases remaining between them. CDR1 and CDR2 from the germline V gene are MGHRA and YSYEKL. This CDR3 reads CASSQGPAEPYEQYF. CDR3 sequence (DNA): TGCGCCAGCAGCCAAGGCCCAGCGGAGCCCTACGAGCAGTACTTC.

The chain recombines TRBV24-1 with TRBJ1-1; TRBD1 matches at 10 bases. V shed 7 bases and J 1 base; nucleotides not matched to a gene: 2. This CDR3 contains 14 residues. The germline V gene encodes CDR1 KGHDR and CDR2 SFDVKD. As DNA, the CDR3 is TGTGCCACCAGGGGACAGGGGACGAACACTGAAGCTTTCTTT. Amino acid sequence: CATRGQGTNTEAFF.

The chain couples TRBV5-1 to TRBJ2-1; 7 bases agree with TRBD2. The junction had 8 bases not matched to a gene; V was cut back by 1 base and J by 7 bases. The CDR3 has 15 amino acids. Germline-derived CDR1 and CDR2 are SGHRS and YFSETQ. CDR3 sequence reads: CASSLQGGSSNEQFF. The CDR3 region has the DNA TGCGCCAGCAGCTTGCAGGGAGGGTCTTCGAATGAGCAGTTCTTC.

The chain combines TRBV3-1 (or the pseudogene TRBV3-2) with TRBJ1-1; D remains unclear. The CDR3 length is 15 residues. Germline V gene lookup returns CDR1 LGHDT and CDR2 YNNKEL (reference sequence). V lost 1 base and J lost 1, with 10 bases in between. The CDR3 loop reads CASSQAGRQNTEAFF. The DNA for the CDR3 is TGTGCCAGCAGCCAAGCAGGTCGGCAGAACACTGAAGCTTTCTTT.

Only one count was recorded for this clone. The chain carries TRBV9 and TRBJ2-1; TRBD1 agrees at 8 bases. The CDR3 spans 17 residues. CDR1 is SGDLS, CDR2 YYNGEE, per germline. V was pared by 0 bases and J by 5 bases, with 10 bases of the junction left unmatched. CDR3 protein: CASSVALVRGPDNEQFF. The CDR3 DNA is TGTGCCAGCAGCGTAGCTCTAGTCAGGGGGCCCGACAATGAGCAGTTCTTC.

The chain recombines TRBV6-5 with TRBJ1-1, with 7 bases lining up with TRBD1. In germline, CDR1 is MNHEY, CDR2 SVGAGI. V was pared by 7 bases and J by 8 bases, with 4 bases of the junction left unmatched. CDR3 length: 11 residues. In DNA, the CDR3 is TGTGCCAGCAATAGACAGGGAGAAGCTTTCTTT. Its protein is CASNRQGEAFF.

This rearrangement joins TRBV28 to TRBJ1-1; 8 positions agree with TRBD1. Trimming removed 7 bases from V and 1 base from J; junction bases left unmatched: 11. Germline lookup yields CDR1 MDHEN and CDR2 SYDVKM. CDR3 size: 16 residues. CDR3 protein: CASTGGPPRGNTEAFF. CDR3 in DNA: TGTGCCAGCACAGGGGGCCCCCCTCGAGGGAACACTGAAGCTTTCTTT.

This chain connects TRBV7-2 to TRBJ2-1; the D gene is possibly TRBD2 (5 bases). V was pared by 0 bases and J by 12 bases, with 9 bases between. The CDR3 contains 12 residues. The germline V gene encodes CDR1 SGHTA and CDR2 FQGNSA. CDR3 DNA: TGTGCCAGCAGCTTAGCCGTGCGGGCGCAGTTCTTC. Its protein product is CASSLAVRAQFF.

The chain joins TRBV7-8 to TRBJ2-2; TRBD2 agrees at 11 bases. This CDR3 region has 15 residues. V lost 5 bases to trimming and J lost 7 bases; unmatched junction nucleotides: 6. Germline CDR1 is SGHVS and CDR2 is FQNEAQ. The CDR3 here is CASSQTSGVVGELFF. CDR3 sequence (DNA): TGTGCCAGCAGCCAGACTAGCGGGGTTGTCGGGGAGCTGTTTTTT. Together with reference TRBV7-8 and TRBJ2-2, the CDR3 gives the full variable domain: GAGVSQSPRYKVAKRGQDVALRCDPISGHVSLFWYQQALGQGPEFLTYFQNEAQLDKSGLPSDRFFAERPEGSVSTLKIQRTQQEDSAVYLCASSQTSGVVGELFFGEGSRLTVL.

The rearrangement links TRBV3-1 (or the pseudogene TRBV3-2) to TRBJ1-1; D is unresolved. The length of the CDR3 is 11 residues. Germline V gene sequence: CDR1 LGHDT, CDR2 YNNKEL (reference sequence). V lost 9 bases and J 6 bases, leaving 11 bases between the germline ends. CDR3: CASTGSAEAFF. The CDR3 bases are TGTGCCAGTACGGGGTCAGCTGAAGCTTTCTTT.

The chain has TRBV4-2 and TRBJ2-1, with 10 bases matching TRBD2. Germline V gene lookup returns CDR1 LGHNA and CDR2 YNFKEQ. With V trimmed by 2 bases and J by 7 bases, 8 bases remained unmatched. This CDR3 region has 16 residues. The CDR3 coding sequence is TGTGCCAGCAGCCAAATGAGCGGGGGGGCACGAAATGAGCAGTTCTTC. Translating gives CASSQMSGGARNEQFF.

The chain joins TRBV6-5 to TRBJ1-2; possibly TRBD1 for D (5 bases). Germline lookup yields CDR1 MNHEY and CDR2 SVGAGI. Trimming took off 0 bases at V and 8 bases at J, with 10 bases between the two ends. The CDR3 is 13 amino acids. The DNA for the CDR3 is TGTGCCAGCAGTTACTCGCGGGGGTCGGGCTACACCTTC. It yields the protein CASSYSRGSGYTF.

In its sample, this clone was seen once. Other DNA sequences of this sample code for an identical CDR3. The rearrangement links TRBV18 to TRBJ2-7, with D possibly TRBD1 on 6 matching bases. The V end lost 1 base, the J end lost 2 bases, and 6 bases lay between the germline ends. The CDR3 totals 13 residues. From germline, CDR1 is KGHSH and CDR2 LQKENI. CDR3 nucleotides: TGTGCCAGCTCACCACAGGGGGCCTACGAGCAGTACGTC. Its protein is CASSPQGAYEQYV.

The chain recombines TRBV7-2 with TRBJ1-2; 12 bases map to TRBD1. This CDR3 comprises 17 residues. The germline CDR1 and CDR2 sequences are SGHTA and FQGNSA. The V gene end was trimmed by 5 bases and the J gene end by 4 bases; junction bases not matched to a gene: 11. CDR3 nucleotides: TGTGCCAGCAGCCCTGGGGGACAGGGGGCTAGTGGCTATGGCTACACCTTC. It is translated as CASSPGGQGASGYGYTF.

The chain combines TRBV12-3 or TRBV12-4 with TRBJ2-5; D possibly corresponds to TRBD1 (6 bases). Trimming shortened V by 6 bases and J by 5 bases, and 13 bases separated the two germline ends. This CDR3 is built from 13 residues. The CDR3 bases are TGTGCCAGCAGCCTACAGGGCTTGGAGACCCAGTACTTC. Translating gives CASSLQGLETQYF.